These 11 T cell receptor beta chains originate from one sample sequenced in a study of blood T cell repertoires in COVID-19. Profiling relied on immunoSEQ multiplex PCR, and the TCRdb table lists in-frame clones only, not all of them. The top ten hold about 11% of the sample, which has 140,000 to 150,000 clones, about 87% seen once. The sequenced sample consisted of PBMCs or T cells enriched from blood (not recorded which). The receptors stem from a man aged 60-69 years who had recovered from COVID-19.

The chain is built from TRBV11-3 and TRBJ1-1, with a possible D match to TRBD1 (6 bases). CDR3 length equals 15 residues. Trimming took off 5 bases at V and 0 bases at J, with 13 bases between the two ends. The germline CDR1 and CDR2 sequences are SGHNT and YENEEA. The CDR3 loop is CASSPGGQMNTEAFF. The CDR3, as DNA: TGTGCCAGCAGCCCGGGGGGGCAGATGAACACTGAAGCTTTCTTT.

V and J are TRBV5-6 and TRBJ2-3; D perhaps matches TRBD2 (6 bases). The V gene lost 4 bases and the J gene lost 2 bases, with 17 bases spanning the gap. Germline V lookup: CDR1 SGHDT, CDR2 YYEEEE. This CDR3 has 16 amino acids. The CDR3 DNA is TGTGCCAGCAGCCCCCCCTGGGCGGGAAACACAGATACGCAGTATTTT. Translation: CASSPPWAGNTDTQYF.

J is TRBJ2-7 and V is TRBV2; 11 bases are a match to TRBD1. CDR1 is SNHLY, CDR2 FYNNEI, per germline. With V trimmed by 6 bases and J by 1 base, 2 bases remained unmatched. The CDR3 runs to 14 residues. DNA for the CDR3: TGTGCCAGCAGGGGACAGGGGGTATCCTACGAGCAGTACTTC. This sequence encodes CASRGQGVSYEQYF.

J is TRBJ1-1 and V is TRBV5-1; perhaps TRBD1 as D (6 bases). V was cut by 3 bases and J by 0 bases, with 9 bases left in between. Germline CDR1 and CDR2: SGHRS and YFSETQ. The CDR3 has 14 amino acids. For the CDR3, the DNA is TGCGCCAGCAGCTCTGGACAGCTGAACACTGAAGCTTTCTTT. The encoded protein is CASSSGQLNTEAFF.

The chain uses TRBV5-1 and TRBJ1-2; D is ambiguous. Germline values: CDR1 SGHRS, CDR2 YFSETQ. Trimming removed 1 base at V and 3 bases at J, with 31 bases between. This CDR3 has 21 amino acids. The CDR3 sequence: CASSLSGFGRAKAAGDYGYTF. The CDR3 DNA is TGCGCCAGCAGCTTGTCGGGTTTCGGACGAGCTAAGGCAGCGGGTGACTATGGCTACACCTTC.

The gene calls are TRBV6-5 and TRBJ1-2; 8 positions agree with TRBD1. There are 13 residues in the CDR3. Germline CDR1 reads MNHEY; CDR2 reads SVGAGI. Trimming cost V 7 bases and J 4 bases; bases outside gene matches: 5. The CDR3 here is CASTRDRSYGYTF. The CDR3 DNA follows: TGTGCCAGCACCCGGGACAGGAGCTATGGCTACACCTTC.

V gene TRBV3-1 (or the pseudogene TRBV3-2) combines with J gene TRBJ1-2; possibly TRBD1 for D (6 bases). The CDR3 loop spans 12 amino acids. In germline, CDR1 is LGHDT, CDR2 YNNKEL (reference sequence). Trimming removed 4 bases from V and 8 bases from J, with 11 bases in between. The CDR3 region is CASSPGVRGYTF. CDR3 DNA: TGTGCCAGCAGCCCAGGGGTGAGAGGCTACACCTTC.

The chain has TRBV24-1 and TRBJ2-2; a possible D gene is TRBD2 (5 bases). This CDR3 contains 14 residues. Trimming removed 5 bases from V and 8 bases from J, with 14 bases in between. Germline V lookup: CDR1 KGHDR, CDR2 SFDVKD. CDR3 sequence (DNA): TGTGCCACCAGTGTGAACGGAGCGGCGGGGGAGCTGTTTTTT. Residues: CATSVNGAAGELFF.

This rearrangement joins TRBV27 to TRBJ2-3; D is unclear. Trimming cost V 5 bases and J 3 bases, with 6 bases left between them. CDR3 size: 12 residues. Germline lookup yields CDR1 MNHEY and CDR2 SMNVEV (reference sequence). The CDR3 region has the DNA TGTGCCAGCAGTACCTATACAGATACGCAGTATTTT. It yields the protein CASSTYTDTQYF.

This clone appeared once. The V gene is TRBV6-1, the J gene TRBJ2-7, with D possibly being TRBD2 (6 bases). The V end lost 1 base, the J end lost 5 bases, and 9 bases lay between the germline ends. Per germline, CDR1 MNHNS and CDR2 SASEGT. The CDR3 consists of 13 residues. CDR3 residues: CASSEGGVHEQYF. The DNA for the CDR3 is TGTGCCAGCAGTGAAGGCGGGGTACACGAGCAGTACTTC.

The J gene is TRBJ1-6, the V gene TRBV6-2 or TRBV6-3, with 8 positions matching TRBD1. This CDR3 is built from 12 residues. The germline gives CDR1 MNHEY, CDR2 SVGEGT. The V gene end was trimmed by 5 bases and the J gene end by 13 bases; junction bases not matched to a gene: 4. The CDR3 DNA sequence: TGTGCCAGCAGTACAGGGGGGACGCCCCTCCACTTT. Protein sequence: CASSTGGTPLHF.